Shown below are 24 T cell receptor beta chains from a single sample sequenced in a study of cytomegalovirus exposure and HLA in healthy donors. The PCR was carried out with 60 Vbeta primers and 13 Jbeta primers. Generated by immunoSEQ multiplex PCR, the TCRdb table keeps only in-frame clones and is missing some. Of under 200,000 clones in the sample, just over 75% are singletons; the top ten hold around 1.9%. Sequenced: PBMCs. The receptors originated from a woman in her 30s in good health and CMV-seropositive.

The J gene is TRBJ2-1, the V gene TRBV19, with D perhaps TRBD1 (7 bases). Germline assignment: CDR1 LNHDA and CDR2 SQIVND (reference sequence). The CDR3 contains 15 residues. V was clipped by 6 bases and J by 7 bases, with 19 bases between them. CDR3 amino acids: CASSRREGAGNEQFF. For the CDR3, the DNA is TGTGCCAGTAGCCGCCGTGAGGGGGCGGGGAATGAGCAGTTCTTC.

The chain carries TRBV15 and TRBJ2-5; 9 bases are shared with TRBD1. Trimming at V came to 1 base and at J to 5 bases, leaving 17 bases not matched to a gene. This CDR3 contains 19 residues. Germline values: CDR1 LNHNV, CDR2 YYDKDF (reference sequence). CDR3 in amino acids: CATSRVRGQGRLKEETQYF. In DNA, the CDR3 is TGTGCCACCAGCAGAGTCCGGGGACAGGGACGACTTAAGGAGGAGACCCAGTACTTC.

This chain joins TRBV11-2 and TRBJ2-7, with TRBD1 as a possible D gene (6 bases). Germline V lookup: CDR1 SGHAT, CDR2 FQNNGV. With 5 bases removed from V and 1 base from J, the gap between germline ends came to 12 bases. The CDR3 length is 14 residues. The CDR3 is CASSPRQGSYEQYF. For the CDR3, the DNA is TGTGCCAGCAGCCCCCGGCAGGGGTCCTACGAGCAGTACTTC.

This clone was counted between two and nine times. V gene TRBV19 combines with J gene TRBJ1-5; 7 bases match TRBD1. Germline assignment: CDR1 LNHDA and CDR2 SQIVND (reference sequence). V shed 5 bases and J 0 bases; nucleotides not matched to a gene: 16. The CDR3 loop spans 19 amino acids. The CDR3 here is CASSPQTGLPPFSNQPQHF. The CDR3 bases are TGTGCCAGTAGTCCCCAGACAGGGTTACCCCCCTTTAGCAATCAGCCCCAGCATTTT.

This chain uses TRBV5-6 with TRBJ1-3; D call uncertain. Germline-derived CDR1 and CDR2 are SGHDT and YYEEEE. Trimming took off 3 bases at V and 1 base at J, with 14 bases between the two ends. The CDR3 is 16 amino acids. In DNA form, the CDR3 reads TGTGCCAGCAGCTCTATAGGGAGTTGGTCTGGAAACACCATATATTTT. It yields the protein CASSSIGSWSGNTIYF.

The V and J genes are TRBV4-3 and TRBJ2-1; the match to TRBD1 covers 7 bases. The CDR3 is made up of 16 amino acids. Germline lookup yields CDR1 LGHNA and CDR2 YSLEER. V lost 2 bases to trimming and J lost 12 bases; unmatched junction nucleotides: 16. As DNA, the CDR3 is TGCGCCAGCAGCCAAAGAATTCGGGACAGCTACCCGCGGCAGTTCTTC. Amino acid sequence: CASSQRIRDSYPRQFF.

This rearrangement joins TRBV4-3 to TRBJ1-2, with 8 nucleotides matching TRBD1. This CDR3 contains 15 residues. CDR1 and CDR2 (germline): LGHNA, YSLEER. The junction had 9 bases not matched to a gene; V was cut back by 2 bases and J by 7 bases. The CDR3 DNA reads as TGCGCCAGCAGCCAACCCCTGGACAGGGTCTCTGGCTACACCTTC. Protein: CASSQPLDRVSGYTF.

V gene TRBV12-5 combines with J gene TRBJ1-5, with 8 bases lining up with TRBD1. The CDR3 extends over 15 amino acids. The germline gives CDR1 LGHNT, CDR2 FRNRAP. J lost 1 base, V lost 7 bases, and 6 bases had no gene match. The CDR3 sequence: CASARTGSSNQPQHF. CDR3 coding DNA: TGTGCTAGTGCCAGGACAGGGTCGAGCAATCAGCCCCAGCATTTT.

This chain joins TRBV30 and TRBJ1-1; unclear D gene. V was clipped by 2 bases and J by 1 base, with 5 bases between them. CDR3 size: 12 residues. Germline CDR1 is GTSNPN and CDR2 is SVGIG (reference sequence). The CDR3 reads CAWSWANTEAFF. The CDR3 DNA reads TGTGCCTGGAGTTGGGCGAACACTGAAGCTTTCTTT.

The V gene is TRBV15, the J gene TRBJ2-3, with 10 positions matching TRBD1. Germline V lookup: CDR1 LNHNV, CDR2 YYDKDF (reference sequence). V lost 5 bases to trimming and J lost 7 bases; unmatched junction nucleotides: 9. The CDR3 extends over 15 amino acids. The CDR3, as DNA: TGTGCCACCAGCGGGGGACAGGGGAGAACATATACGCAGTATTTT. This sequence encodes CATSGGQGRTYTQYF.

V and J are TRBV9 and TRBJ1-3; no definite D call. Looked up from germline, CDR1 is SGDLS and CDR2 is YYNGEE. The CDR3 spans 14 residues. Trimming shortened V by 0 bases and J by 2 bases, and 6 bases separated the two germline ends. The CDR3 DNA is TGTGCCAGCAGCGTAGAACAGCCTGGAAACACCATATATTTT. The encoded protein is CASSVEQPGNTIYF.

The chain employs TRBV7-2 and TRBJ1-1; D gene uncertain. Germline-derived CDR1 and CDR2 are SGHTA and FQGNSA. The CDR3 spans 13 residues. V was clipped by 7 bases and J by 3 bases, with 12 bases between them. The chain's CDR3 is CASNRPGYTEAFF. CDR3 nucleotide sequence: TGTGCCAGCAACCGTCCGGGGTACACTGAAGCTTTCTTT. Using reference TRBV7-2 and TRBJ1-1 for the parts outside the CDR3, the full variable domain is GAGVSQSPSNKVTEKGKDVELRCDPISGHTALYWYRQSLGQGLEFLIYFQGNSAPDKSGLPSDRFSAERTGGSVSTLTIQRTQQEDSAVYLCASNRPGYTEAFFGQGTRLTVV.

The genes are TRBV6-5 and TRBJ2-7; 7 bases match TRBD1. The germline V gene has CDR1 MNHEY and CDR2 SVGAGI. The CDR3 has 16 residues. V lost 0 bases and J lost 0; bases outside the gene matches: 5. DNA for the CDR3: TGTGCCAGCAGTTACTCCACTGGACAGGCCTCCTACGAGCAGTACTTC. Its protein is CASSYSTGQASYEQYF.

The V call is TRBV29-1, the J call TRBJ2-3; tentatively, D is TRBD2 (5 bases). Germline V gives CDR1 SQVTM, CDR2 ANQGSEA. Trimming left V 7 bases short and J 4 bases short, with 15 bases between. This CDR3 has 13 residues. This CDR3 is CSADPGGADTQYF. CDR3 nucleotide sequence: TGCAGCGCGGACCCCGGAGGTGCAGATACGCAGTATTTT.

The CDR3 DNA is TGTGCCACGCGGGGAGAGGTCGAGCAGTACTTC. Residues: CATRGEVEQYF. J is TRBJ2-7 and V is TRBV10-3; D is perhaps TRBD2 (6 bases). This CDR3 is 11 amino acids long. V lost 10 bases to trimming and J lost 6 bases, with 13 bases between them. Germline V gene sequence: CDR1 ENHRY, CDR2 SYGVKD.

The CDR3 sequence: CASMAAGGTKETQYF. CDR3 sequence (DNA): TGTGCCAGCATGGCAGCGGGGGGAACCAAAGAGACCCAGTACTTC. The chain links TRBV25-1 to TRBJ2-5; 9 nucleotides agree with TRBD2. Per the germline V gene, CDR1 is MGHDK and CDR2 is SYGVNS. J was trimmed by 3 bases and V by 7 bases; bases with no gene match: 9. This CDR3 has 15 amino acids.

The chain couples TRBV6-6 to TRBJ1-2; D gene uncertain. CDR3 length: 12 amino acids. The V gene lost 2 bases and the J gene lost 4 bases, with 5 bases spanning the gap. Per germline, CDR1 MNHNY and CDR2 SVGAGI (reference sequence). CDR3 residues: CASSYGGYGYTF. For the CDR3, the DNA is TGTGCCAGCAGTTACGGCGGCTATGGCTACACCTTC.

This chain connects TRBV4-1 to TRBJ2-5; TRBD1 is a possible D gene (5 bases). CDR1 and CDR2 from the germline V gene are MGHRA and YSYEKL. The CDR3 is made up of 19 amino acids. V was trimmed by 0 bases and J by 1 base, leaving 21 bases between them. The CDR3 spells CASSQDQVLPATGQETQYF. The CDR3 coding sequence is TGCGCCAGCAGCCAAGATCAAGTCCTACCCGCAACAGGCCAAGAGACCCAGTACTTC.

J is TRBJ2-3 and V is TRBV5-8, with 16 bases fitting TRBD2. The J segment lost 6 bases and the V segment lost 4 bases, leaving 5 bases of the junction unmatched. This CDR3 comprises 16 residues. Germline V lookup: CDR1 SGHTS, CDR2 YDEGEE. CDR3 amino acids: CASSIGTSGGVDTQYF. The CDR3 nucleotides read TGTGCCAGCAGCATCGGGACTAGCGGGGGGGTTGATACGCAGTATTTT.

The chain joins TRBV4-1 to TRBJ2-1; TRBD2 matches at 14 bases. CDR1 is MGHRA and CDR2 is YSYEKL in the germline V gene. Losses at the gene ends were 4 bases for V and 0 bases for J; bases not matched to a gene: 8. CDR3 length: 19 amino acids. The CDR3 here is CASSLQRLAGGSSYNEQFF. As DNA, the CDR3 is TGCGCCAGCAGCCTCCAGAGACTAGCGGGGGGGAGCTCCTACAATGAGCAGTTCTTC.

This clone was recorded only once. This chain uses TRBV18 with TRBJ2-1; TRBD2 agrees at 9 bases. The germline gives CDR1 KGHSH, CDR2 LQKENI. J lost 3 bases, V lost 1 base, and 1 base had no gene match. The CDR3 contains 15 residues. This CDR3 reads CASSPLAGDYNEQFF. In DNA, the CDR3 is TGTGCCAGCTCACCACTAGCGGGGGACTACAATGAGCAGTTCTTC.

J is TRBJ1-1 and V is TRBV5-5; D perhaps matches TRBD1 (5 bases). Deletions cut 7 bases from V and 4 bases from J, with 23 bases between. Germline V gene data show CDR1 as SGHKS and CDR2 as YYEKEE (reference sequence). This CDR3 region has 16 residues. CDR3 in amino acids: CASHPMIRDFSTEAFF. The CDR3 region has the DNA TGTGCCAGCCATCCGATGATCAGGGATTTTTCCACTGAAGCTTTCTTT.

V gene TRBV18 combines with J gene TRBJ2-7, with 7 bases matching TRBD1. V was clipped by 1 base and J by 6 bases; unmatched bases: 9. Germline V gene lookup returns CDR1 KGHSH and CDR2 LQKENI. The CDR3 sequence is 15 residues long. The CDR3 sequence: CASSPLRDSGVEQYF. CDR3 DNA sequence: TGTGCCAGCTCACCACTTCGGGACAGTGGGGTCGAGCAGTACTTC.

V usage is TRBV4-3 and J usage is TRBJ1-3; D not resolved. Germline values: CDR1 LGHNA, CDR2 YSLEER. V lost 5 bases and J 0 bases, leaving 17 bases between the germline ends. The CDR3 loop spans 17 amino acids. The CDR3: CASSGGGSPNSGNTIYF. The CDR3 DNA is TGCGCCAGCAGCGGAGGTGGATCACCAAACTCTGGAAACACCATATATTTT.